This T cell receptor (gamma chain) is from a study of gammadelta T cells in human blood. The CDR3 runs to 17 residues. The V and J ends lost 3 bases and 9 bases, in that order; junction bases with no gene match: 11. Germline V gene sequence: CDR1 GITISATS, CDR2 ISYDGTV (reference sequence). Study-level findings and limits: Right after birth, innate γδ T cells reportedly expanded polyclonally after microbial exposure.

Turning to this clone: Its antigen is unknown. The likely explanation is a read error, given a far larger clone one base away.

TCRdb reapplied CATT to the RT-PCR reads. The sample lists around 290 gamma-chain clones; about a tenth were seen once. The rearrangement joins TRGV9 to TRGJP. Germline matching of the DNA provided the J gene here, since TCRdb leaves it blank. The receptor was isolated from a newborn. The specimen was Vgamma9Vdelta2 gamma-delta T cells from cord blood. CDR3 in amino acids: CALWESPWSLGKKIKVF. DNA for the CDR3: TGTGCCTTGTGGGAGTCACCCTGGTCGTTGGGCAAAAAAATCAAGGTATTT.